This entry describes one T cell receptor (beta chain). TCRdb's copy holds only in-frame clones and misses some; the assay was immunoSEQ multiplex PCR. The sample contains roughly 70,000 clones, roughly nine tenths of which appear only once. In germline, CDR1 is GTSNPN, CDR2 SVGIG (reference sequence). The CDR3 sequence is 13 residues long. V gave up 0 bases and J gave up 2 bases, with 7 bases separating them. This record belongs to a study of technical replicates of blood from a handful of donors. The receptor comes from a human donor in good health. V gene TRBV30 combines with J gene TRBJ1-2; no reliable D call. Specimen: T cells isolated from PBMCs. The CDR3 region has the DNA TGTGCCTGGAGTGTAAGCACGAACTATGGCTACACCTTC. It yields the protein CAWSVSTNYGYTF.